The 26 T cell receptor beta chains below come from one sample, sequenced in a study of cytomegalovirus exposure and HLA in healthy donors. Use of 60 Vbeta and 13 Jbeta primers characterized the PCR. Here immunoSEQ multiplex PCR was the method, and the copy in TCRdb shows in-frame clones only, minus some. Counted here are over 200,000 clones, about 74% occurring once; the ten biggest clones make up 1.8%. Sequencing input: PBMCs. The receptors shown here come from a woman in her twenties or thirties in good health and CMV-seronegative.

The chain combines TRBV6-1 with TRBJ1-5; 8 nucleotides agree with TRBD1. CDR3 length: 14 residues. The germline CDR1 and CDR2 sequences are MNHNS and SASEGT. Germline trimming cut 6 bases from V and 7 bases from J; bases unmatched to any gene: 8. The CDR3 loop is CASSGDRGGQPQHF. The CDR3, as DNA: TGTGCCAGCAGCGGAGACAGGGGTGGGCAGCCCCAGCATTTT.

The CDR3 here is CASSVLAGDNYNEQFF. The CDR3 nucleotides are TGCGCCAGCAGCGTACTAGCGGGGGACAACTACAATGAGCAGTTCTTC. The genes are TRBV5-1 and TRBJ2-1, with 11 bases that match TRBD2. This CDR3 contains 16 residues. From germline, CDR1 is SGHRS and CDR2 YFSETQ. V lost 4 bases and J lost 3; bases outside the gene matches: 6.

CDR3: CASSLGGGRDGSMASYEQYF. The CDR3 DNA reads as TGTGCCAGTAGTTTGGGGGGGGGCAGGGATGGGTCCATGGCCTCCTACGAGCAGTACTTC. The genes are TRBV19 and TRBJ2-5; D is perhaps TRBD2 (7 bases). Judging by the DNA end, TRBJ2-7 fits better; the J call may be wrong. The CDR3 length is 20 residues. Germline CDR1 and CDR2: LNHDA and SQIVND (reference sequence).

The rearrangement links TRBV7-9 to TRBJ2-5; 7 positions match TRBD1. Germline CDR1 and CDR2: SEHNR and FQNEAQ (reference sequence). Losses at the gene ends were 5 bases for V and 5 bases for J; bases not matched to a gene: 8. The CDR3 runs to 14 residues. CDR3 nucleotides: TGTGCCAGCAGCCTCTACAGGGGTCGGGAGACCCAGTACTTC. Its protein product is CASSLYRGRETQYF.

This clone was found a few times. The rearrangement joins TRBV5-4 to TRBJ2-3, with TRBD2 identical over 9 bases. Per the germline V gene, CDR1 is SGHNT and CDR2 is YYREEE (reference sequence). The CDR3 is made up of 14 amino acids. Trimming cost V 0 bases and J 11 bases; bases outside gene matches: 7. CDR3 amino acids: CASSLGTSVIGQYF. Here the CDR3 DNA reads TGTGCCAGCAGCTTGGGGACTAGCGTGATAGGGCAGTATTTT.

The chain joins TRBV5-1 to TRBJ2-7; 10 bases agree with TRBD1. Germline values: CDR1 SGHRS, CDR2 YFSETQ. The CDR3 has 15 residues. With V trimmed by 0 bases and J by 4 bases, 4 bases remained unmatched. CDR3 nucleotides: TGCGCCAGCAGCTTGGGGGACAGGGGCGCTTACGAGCAGTACTTC. Translated: CASSLGDRGAYEQYF.

The rearrangement uses TRBV15 and TRBJ2-1, with a possible D match to TRBD1 (5 bases). V was shortened by 6 bases and J by 7 bases, with 13 bases between the two germline ends. Germline values: CDR1 LNHNV, CDR2 YYDKDF (reference sequence). This CDR3 has 13 residues. DNA for the CDR3: TGTGCCACCAGTTTCCAGGGTCTAAATGAGCAGTTCTTC. Protein sequence: CATSFQGLNEQFF.

This clone was counted a single time. The chain links TRBV7-9 to TRBJ2-1, with 10 bases fitting TRBD2. V gave up 5 bases and J gave up 15 bases; unmatched junction bases: 25. Looked up from germline, CDR1 is SEHNR and CDR2 is FQNEAQ (reference sequence). CDR3 length equals 18 residues. The CDR3 DNA reads TGTGCCAGCAGCCTAGGGGAGGCTAGCGGGGGCCCATTATACACTCGGTTCTTC. This sequence encodes CASSLGEASGGPLYTRFF.

This sequence joins TRBV5-4 and TRBJ2-3; the D gene is possibly TRBD2 (6 bases). Germline V gene data show CDR1 as SGHNT and CDR2 as YYREEE (reference sequence). V gave up 3 bases and J gave up 5 bases, with 16 bases separating them. This CDR3 region has 15 residues. The CDR3 region has the DNA TGTGCCAGCAGCTCCGGGACCCCGCGGGGAGATACGCAGTATTTT. Its translation is CASSSGTPRGDTQYF. Using reference TRBV5-4 and TRBJ2-3 for the parts outside the CDR3, the full variable domain is ETGVTQSPTHLIKTRGQQVTLRCSSQSGHNTVSWYQQALGQGPQFIFQYYREEENGRGNFPPRFSGLQFPNYSSELNVNALELDDSALYLCASSSGTPRGDTQYFGPGTRLTVL.

The chain recombines TRBV5-1 with TRBJ1-1; 8 nucleotides align to TRBD1. The CDR3 covers 14 residues. The germline CDR1 and CDR2 sequences are SGHRS and YFSETQ. V gave up 2 bases and J gave up 1 base; unmatched junction bases: 1. In DNA form, the CDR3 reads TGCGCCAGCAGCTTCGGGACAGGGAACACTGAAGCTTTCTTT. This encodes CASSFGTGNTEAFF.

This clone has a handful of counts. The chain recombines TRBV5-5 with TRBJ1-6, with TRBD1 matching over 8 bases. The V and J ends lost 4 bases and 9 bases, in that order; junction bases with no gene match: 6. Germline loops: CDR1 SGHKS, CDR2 YYEKEE (reference sequence). The CDR3 spans 14 residues. The CDR3 bases are TGTGCCAGCAGCGAGGACAGGGTTTCTTCACCCCTCCACTTT. Amino acid sequence: CASSEDRVSSPLHF.

The chain is built from TRBV5-6 and TRBJ1-2; 9 positions match TRBD1. The germline gives CDR1 SGHDT, CDR2 YYEEEE. V lost 6 bases to trimming and J lost 4 bases; unmatched junction nucleotides: 16. The CDR3 contains 17 residues. This chain's CDR3 is CASNFFTGTGIIYGYTF. In nucleotides, the CDR3 is TGTGCCAGCAACTTCTTTACCGGGACAGGGATTATCTATGGCTACACCTTC.

The table lists this clone with a few counts. J is TRBJ1-4 and V is TRBV5-1, with unresolved D. Germline CDR1 SGHRS, CDR2 YFSETQ. Trimming stripped 6 bases from V and 0 bases from J, with 15 bases between. This CDR3 is built from 16 residues. The CDR3 nucleotides are TGCGCCAGCAAAGTGGGCAGGCGCGCAACTAATGAAAAACTGTTTTTT. Amino acid sequence: CASKVGRRATNEKLFF.

This clone was counted between two and nine times. The sample has other DNA sequences that encode this CDR3 too. CDR3 nucleotide sequence: TGTGCCAGCTCACCACAGCGGGAAGAGACCCAGTACTTC. It specifies CASSPQREETQYF. The gene calls are TRBV18 and TRBJ2-5; D possibly corresponds to TRBD2 (6 bases). The CDR3 sequence is 13 residues long. The V gene's germline CDR1 is KGHSH and CDR2 LQKENI. V was pared by 1 base and J by 3 bases, with 6 bases between.

The gene calls are TRBV6-6 and TRBJ2-7; D ambiguous. The CDR3 spans 13 residues. Germline V gene data show CDR1 as MNHNY and CDR2 as SVGAGI (reference sequence). V was pared by 6 bases and J by 3 bases, with 12 bases between. The CDR3 DNA reads TGTGCCAGCAGCCAAACAGAGAACTACGAGCAGTACTTC. As protein: CASSQTENYEQYF.

The chain has TRBV7-9 and TRBJ2-2; tentatively, D is TRBD2 (6 bases). Trimming took off 5 bases at V and 1 base at J, with 14 bases between the two ends. Germline CDR1 SEHNR, CDR2 FQNEAQ (reference sequence). There are 16 residues in the CDR3. CDR3 nucleotides: TGTGCCAGCAGCCCCCCGGGACTCCAGAACACCGGGGAGCTGTTTTTT. As protein: CASSPPGLQNTGELFF. Complete variable domain (other parts from reference TRBV7-9 and TRBJ2-2): DTGVSQNPRHKITKRGQNVTFRCDPISEHNRLYWYRQTLGQGPEFLTYFQNEAQLEKSRLLSDRFSAERPKGSFSTLEIQRTEQGDSAMYLCASSPPGLQNTGELFFGEGSRLTVL.

This chain connects TRBV30 to TRBJ1-1; TRBD1 matches at 8 bases. The CDR3 extends over 14 amino acids. J lost 4 bases, V lost 4 bases, and 8 bases had no gene match. In germline, CDR1 is GTSNPN, CDR2 SVGIG (reference sequence). The CDR3 DNA reads TGTGCCTGGATGGGACAGGCCCAAGGCACTGAAGCTTTCTTT. Its translation: CAWMGQAQGTEAFF.

This clone has only one observation. The chain links TRBV7-3 to TRBJ2-2, with 11 bases matching TRBD1. Losses at the gene ends were 5 bases for V and 2 bases for J; bases not matched to a gene: 4. The CDR3 is made up of 16 amino acids. Germline CDR1 SGHTA, CDR2 FQGTGA. CDR3 loop: CASSPGTGGNTGELFF. The CDR3 DNA reads as TGTGCCAGCAGCCCCGGGACAGGGGGTAACACCGGGGAGCTGTTTTTT.

The chain employs TRBV6-1 and TRBJ1-1, with no clear D. The V end lost 8 bases, the J end lost 0 bases, and 10 bases lay between the germline ends. The CDR3 has 13 residues. The germline CDR1 and CDR2 sequences are MNHNS and SASEGT. Here the CDR3 DNA reads TGTGCCAGCCGTCGACTTTTGAACACTGAAGCTTTCTTT. Translated: CASRRLLNTEAFF.

The chain joins TRBV6-6 to TRBJ2-3, with D maybe TRBD2 (7 bases). Germline loops: CDR1 MNHNY, CDR2 SVGAGI (reference sequence). V was pared by 7 bases and J by 6 bases, with 17 bases between. This CDR3 has 14 amino acids. This chain's CDR3 is CASTPRGGGDTQYF. In nucleotides, the CDR3 is TGTGCCAGCACCCCGAGGGGGGGTGGGGATACGCAGTATTTT.

This chain joins TRBV18 and TRBJ2-7; a possible D gene is TRBD2 (6 bases). V was trimmed by 2 bases and J by 7 bases, leaving 15 bases between them. Germline V gene data show CDR1 as KGHSH and CDR2 as LQKENI. The length of the CDR3 is 14 residues. The CDR3 nucleotides read TGTGCCAGCTCACCAAAGGACTACCTGGGAGAGCAGTACTTC. As protein: CASSPKDYLGEQYF.

Only a few counts were recorded for this clone. J is TRBJ2-7 and V is TRBV6-5, with 12 nucleotides matching TRBD1. Germline CDR1 and CDR2: MNHEY and SVGAGI. V was pared by 6 bases and J by 6 bases, with 9 bases of the junction left unmatched. The CDR3 extends over 15 amino acids. The CDR3 DNA follows: TGTGCCAGCAGCCAGACCGGGACAGGGGGCTTCGAGCAGTACTTC. This sequence encodes CASSQTGTGGFEQYF.

The rearrangement joins TRBV5-1 to TRBJ2-5; a possible D gene is TRBD1 (5 bases). Trimming cost V 4 bases and J 3 bases, with 19 bases left between them. This CDR3 is built from 16 residues. CDR1 SGHRS and CDR2 YFSETQ come from the germline V gene. CDR3 DNA: TGCGCCAGCAGCCTCAGTCCGGTGGGGCCAGAAGAGACCCAGTACTTC. Translated, it gives CASSLSPVGPEETQYF.

The gene calls are TRBV11-2 and TRBJ1-3; a possible D gene is TRBD1 (5 bases). Germline-derived CDR1 and CDR2 are SGHAT and FQNNGV. The CDR3 is 17 residues long. The germline V and J ends were trimmed by 2 bases and 6 bases, with 20 bases remaining between them. CDR3 bases: TGTGCCAGCAGCTTAAGGAGACCGCAGGGAACGGAAAACACCATATATTTT. Protein sequence: CASSLRRPQGTENTIYF.

The chain recombines TRBV2 with TRBJ2-2, with a possible D match to TRBD2 (7 bases). CDR3 length: 14 residues. Trimming stripped 7 bases from V and 4 bases from J, with 13 bases between. Germline CDR1 is SNHLY and CDR2 is FYNNEI. CDR3 in amino acids: CASIPRGGTGELFF. CDR3 sequence (DNA): TGTGCCAGCATTCCAAGGGGGGGCACCGGGGAGCTGTTTTTT. The complete variable domain, with remaining parts taken from reference TRBV2 and TRBJ2-2, reads EPEVTQTPSHQVTQMGQEVILRCVPISNHLYFYWYRQILGQKVEFLVSFYNNEISEKSEIFDDQFSVERPDGSNFTLKIRSTKLEDSAMYFCASIPRGGTGELFFGEGSRLTVL.

This chain joins TRBV14 and TRBJ1-6, with a tentative D call TRBD1 (5 bases). Deletions cut 0 bases from V and 7 bases from J, with 7 bases between. This CDR3 is 14 amino acids long. Germline CDR1 and CDR2: SGHDN and FVKESK. The CDR3 loop reads CASSQEGGNSPLHF. CDR3 sequence (DNA): TGTGCCAGCAGCCAAGAGGGGGGAAATTCACCCCTCCACTTT.